The entry that follows covers one TCR beta chain sequence. Its antigen is unknown. Time point noted: persistent/refractory GD, antithyroid drugs over 5 years with positive TRAb. TCR sequences were obtained from RNA taken from PBMCs. The data were obtained in a study of regulatory T cells in long-lasting Graves disease. Germline CDR1 DFQATT, CDR2 SNEGSKA (reference sequence). With V trimmed by 6 bases and J by 6 bases, 6 bases remained unmatched. This CDR3 spans 14 amino acids. Study conclusions and caveats: Persistent Graves' patients showed a TCR diversity that was lower than that of newly diagnosed ones. Shared public clonotypes totalled over 2,500 in persistent patients, compared with about 970 in new patients. Analyses excluded thyroid tissue, covering peripheral blood alone. Patients with persistent disease showed a bias toward TRBV28, TRBJ1-2 and TRBJ2-5.

Sequencing libraries for TCR beta were prepared with iRepertoire HTBI primers and Arm-PCR of CDR3 regions. From the multiplex PCR reads, TCRdb called clonotypes with MiXCR, one entry per CDR3 protein. The table lists 400,000 to 500,000 distinct CDR3 sequences, around 23% of them singletons, with roughly an eighth in the top ten. The receptor was derived from a female donor with Graves disease. The chain combines TRBV20-1 with TRBJ2-1; TRBD2 agrees at 12 bases. The input for sequencing was peripheral blood mononuclear cells (PBMCs), taken when the disease was refractory, from a patient treated with antithyroid drugs. As DNA, the CDR3 is TGCAGTGCAACCGGGACTAGCGGGTCCAATGAGCAGTTCTTC. Amino acid sequence: CSATGTSGSNEQFF.